This T cell receptor (beta chain) emerged from a study of technical replicates of blood from a handful of donors. Trimming took 5 bases from V and 2 from J, leaving 9 bases between them. The V gene's germline CDR1 is SEHNR and CDR2 FQNEAQ (reference sequence). The CDR3 sequence is 13 residues long. The assay was immunoSEQ multiplex PCR, and TCRdb's table has in-frame clones only and misses some. This table has tens of thousands of clones, 90% to 95% appearing once. The rearrangement links TRBV7-9 to TRBJ1-1; D gene uncertain. The sample was PBMCs. The sequence was obtained from a human donor in good health. Some clones in this sample may be carry-over from other donors' samples. CDR3 loop: CASSVEANTEAFF. In DNA form, the CDR3 reads TGTGCCAGCAGCGTTGAGGCAAACACTGAAGCTTTCTTT.